Following are 11 T cell receptor beta chains from one sample sequenced in a study of blood T cell repertoires in COVID-19. TCRdb keeps only in-frame clones here, not all; method: immunoSEQ multiplex PCR. The sample shows 250,000 or so clones, roughly 90% of them seen only once. Sequenced input: peripheral blood. Receptor source: a man aged 30-40 years with active or convalescent COVID-19.

The genes are TRBV7-9 and TRBJ2-7, with 7 bases lining up with TRBD2. V was pared by 2 bases and J by 3 bases, with 1 base of the junction left unmatched. Germline assignment: CDR1 SEHNR and CDR2 FQNEAQ (reference sequence). The CDR3 contains 13 residues. The CDR3 here is CASSLPGGYEQYF. The DNA of the CDR3 is TGTGCCAGCAGCTTACCGGGGGGCTACGAGCAGTACTTC.

V gene TRBV5-1 combines with J gene TRBJ2-2, with D unresolved. V lost 4 bases and J lost 1, with 11 bases in between. This CDR3 comprises 15 residues. The germline V gene has CDR1 SGHRS and CDR2 YFSETQ. In DNA form, the CDR3 reads TGCGCCAGCAGCGCGGATCGACGGAACACCGGGGAGCTGTTTTTT. Protein product: CASSADRRNTGELFF.

This chain uses TRBV6-5 with TRBJ1-2; D is unresolved. The CDR3 length is 14 residues. Trimming shortened V by 3 bases and J by 4 bases, and 12 bases separated the two germline ends. Germline CDR1 MNHEY, CDR2 SVGAGI. CDR3 loop: CASSYSDTPYGYTF. CDR3 nucleotides: TGTGCCAGCAGTTATTCTGACACACCCTATGGCTACACCTTC.

This clone has just a few counts. The V gene is TRBV30, the J gene TRBJ2-7; 11 bases are a match to TRBD1. The germline gives CDR1 GTSNPN, CDR2 SVGIG (reference sequence). V trimming: 3 bases; J trimming: 6 bases; junction bases outside the gene matches: 1. There are 12 residues in the CDR3. Here the CDR3 reads CAWRGQGGEQYF. The CDR3 DNA is TGTGCCTGGAGGGGACAGGGGGGCGAGCAGTACTTC.

The chain combines TRBV25-1 with TRBJ1-4, with TRBD1 identical over 11 bases. The J segment lost 8 bases and the V segment lost 7 bases, leaving 6 bases of the junction unmatched. From germline, CDR1 is MGHDK and CDR2 SYGVNS. The CDR3 length is 14 residues. The CDR3 is CASKDRGLGEKLFF. The CDR3 bases are TGTGCCAGCAAGGACAGGGGGCTAGGGGAAAAACTGTTTTTT.

The gene calls are TRBV12-3 or TRBV12-4 and TRBJ1-2; no clear D gene. The CDR3 contains 12 residues. Trimming cost V 2 bases and J 6 bases, with 7 bases left between them. Written as DNA, the CDR3 is TGTGCCAGCAGTTTAACCCAGGATGGCTACACCTTC. It yields the protein CASSLTQDGYTF.

J is TRBJ1-4 and V is TRBV5-1; 10 bases agree with TRBD1. The CDR3 contains 15 residues. Germline V gene data show CDR1 as SGHRS and CDR2 as YFSETQ. J lost 8 bases, V lost 0 bases, and 4 bases had no gene match. As DNA, the CDR3 is TGCGCCAGCAGCTTGGGACAGGGGGCACGGGAAAAACTGTTTTTT. Amino acid sequence: CASSLGQGAREKLFF.

This chain connects TRBV5-6 to TRBJ1-2; D ambiguous. Germline V lookup: CDR1 SGHDT, CDR2 YYEEEE. The CDR3 spans 14 residues. Trimming left V 4 bases short and J 6 bases short, with 16 bases between. This CDR3 is CASSPGVRVHGYTF. Written as DNA, the CDR3 is TGTGCCAGCAGCCCAGGTGTGAGGGTGCATGGCTACACCTTC. The variable domain in full, with the rest retrieved from reference TRBV5-6 and TRBJ1-2, is DAGVTQSPTHLIKTRGQQVTLRCSPKSGHDTVSWYQQALGQGPQFIFQYYEEEERQRGNFPDRFSGHQFPNYSSELNVNALLLGDSALYLCASSPGVRVHGYTFGSGTRLTVV.

The chain uses TRBV3-1 (or the pseudogene TRBV3-2) and TRBJ1-6, with D tentatively TRBD1 (6 bases). Trimming pared 5 bases from V and 4 bases from J, leaving 18 bases between. Germline V gene lookup returns CDR1 LGHDT and CDR2 YNNKEL (reference sequence). There are 17 residues in the CDR3. This chain's CDR3 is CASSAHRFGQYNSPLHF. CDR3 nucleotides: TGTGCCAGCAGCGCCCACCGGTTTGGACAGTATAATTCACCCCTCCACTTT.

The gene calls are TRBV6-5 and TRBJ2-5, with TRBD2 as a possible D gene (5 bases). This CDR3 is built from 12 residues. Germline CDR1 reads MNHEY; CDR2 reads SVGAGI. Trimming cost V 7 bases and J 7 bases, with 13 bases left between them. CDR3 loop: CASMRIAGTQYF. As DNA, the CDR3 is TGTGCCAGCATGCGGATCGCGGGGACCCAGTACTTC.

The chain has TRBV5-1 and TRBJ1-4; 7 bases match TRBD1. There are 18 residues in the CDR3. V trimming: 3 bases; J trimming: 1 base; junction bases outside the gene matches: 12. Per the germline V gene, CDR1 is SGHRS and CDR2 is YFSETQ. The CDR3 DNA is TGCGCCAGCAGCTCGAGACAGGGAGGAGTCGAAACTAATGAAAAACTGTTTTTT. It codes for CASSSRQGGVETNEKLFF.